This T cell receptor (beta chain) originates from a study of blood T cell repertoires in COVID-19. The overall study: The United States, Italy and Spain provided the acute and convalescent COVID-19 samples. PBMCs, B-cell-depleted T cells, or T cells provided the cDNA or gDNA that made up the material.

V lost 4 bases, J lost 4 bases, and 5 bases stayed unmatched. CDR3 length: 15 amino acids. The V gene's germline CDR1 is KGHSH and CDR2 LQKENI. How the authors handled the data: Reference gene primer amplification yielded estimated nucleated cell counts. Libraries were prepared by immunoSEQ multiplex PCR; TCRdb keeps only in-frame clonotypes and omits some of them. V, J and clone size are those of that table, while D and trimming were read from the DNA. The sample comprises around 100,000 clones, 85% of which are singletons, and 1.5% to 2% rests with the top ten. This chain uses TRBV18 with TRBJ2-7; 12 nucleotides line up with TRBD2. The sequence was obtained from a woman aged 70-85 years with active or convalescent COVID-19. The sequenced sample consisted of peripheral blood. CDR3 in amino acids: CASSRRTSGMYEQYF. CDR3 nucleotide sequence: TGTGCCAGCTCACGAAGGACTAGCGGGATGTACGAGCAGTACTTC.